A selection of T cell receptor beta chains follows, all from one sample in a study of cytomegalovirus exposure and HLA in healthy donors. Data came from immunoSEQ multiplex PCR; TCRdb stores just in-frame clones and leaves some out. The sample has around 220,000 clones, around nine tenths seen once. The specimen sequenced was PBMCs. The receptor set was obtained from a woman aged 18-29 years in good health and CMV-seronegative. Both conserved end residues are part of each CDR3. Fields, in order: V gene, clone size, D gene, J gene, CDR3 protein, CDR3 DNA. D genes are given only for firm matches. Part of the rows lack a size; the others show once, few, many or a class for expanded clones.

>TRBV30|NA|NA|TRBJ1-3
CAWSKTLQSGNTIYF
TGTGCCTGGAGCAAAACCTTACAATCTGGAAACACCATATATTTT
>TRBV2|NA|NA|TRBJ1-2
CASIWRAGDYGYTF
TGTGCCAGCATATGGCGCGCAGGGGACTATGGCTACACCTTC
>TRBV6-1|NA|TRBD1|TRBJ2-2
CASSEGQTTGELFF
TGTGCCAGCAGTGAGGGACAGACCACCGGGGAGCTGTTTTTT
>TRBV28|NA|NA|TRBJ2-7
CASSPHPDGAYEQYF
TGTGCCAGCAGTCCGCACCCGGACGGGGCCTACGAGCAGTACTTC
>TRBV18|NA|NA|TRBJ1-1
CASSPRTEPNTEAFF
TGTGCCAGCTCACCGAGGACAGAACCTAACACTGAAGCTTTCTTT
>TRBV6-1|NA|NA|TRBJ2-5
CASSGLNRGPETQYF
TGTGCCAGCAGTGGACTGAACCGAGGCCCCGAGACCCAGTACTTC
>TRBV4-2|NA|TRBD2|TRBJ2-1
CASSPGLAGWGEQFF
TGTGCCAGCAGCCCGGGACTAGCGGGATGGGGTGAGCAGTTCTTC
>TRBV5-1|NA|TRBD1|TRBJ2-7
CASSIPGQDRAGLYSEQYF
TGCGCCAGCAGCATTCCGGGACAGGACCGGGCGGGATTATACTCCGAGCAGTACTTC
>TRBV29-1|few|TRBD1|TRBJ2-7
CSVEGQGAGYEQYF
TGCAGCGTTGAGGGACAGGGGGCTGGGTACGAGCAGTACTTC
>TRBV28|once|TRBD1|TRBJ2-2
CASSSPLDRGTGELFF
TGTGCCAGCAGTTCGCCCCTGGACAGGGGCACCGGGGAGCTGTTTTTT
>TRBV5-1|NA|NA|TRBJ1-1
CASSPHLGGRGTEAFF
TGCGCCAGCAGCCCACATTTAGGGGGGAGGGGCACTGAAGCTTTCTTT
>TRBV5-1|NA|TRBD2|TRBJ2-1
CASSSPETSPGGWEQFF
TGCGCCAGCAGCTCGCCGGAGACTAGCCCCGGTGGGTGGGAGCAGTTCTTC
>TRBV5-6|NA|TRBD1|TRBJ2-2
CASSYGTGNTGELFF
TGTGCCAGCAGCTACGGGACAGGGAACACCGGGGAGCTGTTTTTT
>TRBV7-2|NA|TRBD2|TRBJ2-1
CASSLEGASGANEQFF
TGTGCCAGCAGCTTAGAAGGGGCTAGCGGGGCCAATGAGCAGTTCTTC
>TRBV28|few|NA|TRBJ2-7
CASSQDRASYEQYF
TGTGCCAGCAGTCAGGACAGAGCCTCCTACGAGCAGTACTTC
>TRBV10-1|NA|TRBD2|TRBJ2-1
CASRPGLVYNEQFF
TGCGCCAGCAGGCCGGGACTAGTATACAATGAGCAGTTCTTC
>TRBV27|NA|TRBD2|TRBJ2-3
CASSFSAGGEQYF
TGTGCCAGCAGTTTTTCAGCGGGAGGGGAACAGTATTTT
>TRBV6-5|NA|NA|TRBJ2-3
CASTDRHTDTQYF
TGTGCCAGCACCGACAGACACACAGATACGCAGTATTTT
>TRBV4-1|NA|NA|TRBJ2-7
CASSQETGIPYEQYF
TGCGCCAGCAGCCAAGAAACAGGGATCCCCTACGAGCAGTACTTC
>TRBV4-1|NA|TRBD2|TRBJ2-2
CASSQLLAGGPGELFF
TGCGCCAGCAGCCAATTGCTAGCGGGAGGGCCCGGGGAGCTGTTTTTT
>TRBV29-1|NA|NA|TRBJ2-1
CSVGWESYNEQFF
TGCAGCGTTGGCTGGGAGTCCTACAATGAGCAGTTCTTC